A selection of T cell receptor beta chains follows, all from one sample in a study of Ad26.COV2.S vaccination and SARS-CoV-2 variants. Profiling relied on immunoSEQ multiplex PCR, and the TCRdb table lists in-frame clones only, not all of them. The table has about 350,000 clones, about 92% seen once. The specimen was peripheral blood, collected after recovery from COVID-19. All receptors derive from a human donor who had recovered from COVID-19. Each CDR3 is given with its conserved first and last residue. A D gene is named only where the DNA matches it firmly. Part of the rows lack a size; the others show once, few, many or a class for expanded clones.

d_call j_call clone_size v_call cdr3_nt cdr3_aa
NA TRBJ1-1 NA TRBV5-6 TGTGCCAGCAGCTTTAAGCCATGGCTGAACACTGAAGCTTTCTTT CASSFKPWLNTEAFF
NA TRBJ2-3 NA TRBV6-5 TGTGCCAGCAGTTACTCTCAGGGACGAAGCACAGATACGCAGTATTTT CASSYSQGRSTDTQYF
NA TRBJ1-1 NA TRBV18 TGTGCCAGCTCACCGAGGGTGAACACTGAAGCTTTCTTT CASSPRVNTEAFF
NA TRBJ1-1 NA TRBV29-1 TGCAGCGCTTGGGACCGACGCATGAACACTGAAGCTTTCTTT CSAWDRRMNTEAFF
NA TRBJ1-5 NA TRBV5-1 TGCGCCAGCAGCACGGACGGTGGTTATCAGCCCCAGCATTTT CASSTDGGYQPQHF
NA TRBJ2-3 NA TRBV3-1/TRBV3-2 TGTGCCAGCAGCCCAGGGGACGGCGGGACCTACACAGATACGCAGTATTTT CASSPGDGGTYTDTQYF
NA TRBJ2-3 NA TRBV5-6 TGTGCCAGCAGCTTGGTATCGGGGGTTGTGACAGATACGCAGTATTTT CASSLVSGVVTDTQYF
TRBD1 TRBJ1-2 once TRBV7-2 TGTGCCAGCAGCCCAAGGACAGGATCTAACTATGGCTACACCTTC CASSPRTGSNYGYTF
NA TRBJ1-1 NA TRBV6-5 TGTGCCAGCAGTAGGTCGGATGCTCGAGGCACTGAAGCTTTCTTT CASSRSDARGTEAFF
TRBD1 TRBJ1-1 NA TRBV6-4 TGTGCCAGCAGTGAGGGGGAACAGGGGAGCCTGAACACTGAAGCTTTCTTT CASSEGEQGSLNTEAFF
NA TRBJ1-4 NA TRBV7-9 TGTGCCAGCAGCTTAGGGGAGGCTCGGGAAAAACTGTTTTTT CASSLGEAREKLFF
NA TRBJ2-2 NA TRBV28 TGTGCCAGCACCGGAGACCGGCTTCCGAACACCGGGGAGCTGTTTTTT CASTGDRLPNTGELFF
TRBD1 TRBJ1-2 NA TRBV2 TGTGCCAGCAGTCTTACGACAGGGAATGGCTACACCTTC CASSLTTGNGYTF
NA TRBJ2-6 NA TRBV4-1 TGCGCCAGCAGCCAAGACGGTGCATCGCGATCGGGGGCCAACGTCCTGACTTTC CASSQDGASRSGANVLTF
NA TRBJ2-1 NA TRBV11-2 TGTGCCAGCAGCCGGAGGGTGATCAATGAGCAGTTCTTC CASSRRVINEQFF
TRBD1 TRBJ1-4 NA TRBV6-1 TGTGCCAGCAGTGAAGAGTGGGACAGGGGCAATGAAAAACTGTTTTTT CASSEEWDRGNEKLFF
TRBD1 TRBJ2-5 NA TRBV7-6 TGTGCCAGCAGCTTAGCAACAGGGGTCGGGTACCAAGAGACCCAGTACTTC CASSLATGVGYQETQYF
NA TRBJ1-6 NA TRBV7-8 TGTGCCAGCAGTCCCACGATAGCGAGTAATTCACCCCTCCACTTT CASSPTIASNSPLHF
NA TRBJ2-5 NA TRBV18 TGTGCCAGCTCAGGAGCGGGACAGCAAGAGACCCAGTACTTC CASSGAGQQETQYF
NA TRBJ1-1 NA TRBV30 TGTGCCTGGAGTCATGAATGGGAACCCCACCCCACTGAAGCTTTCTTT CAWSHEWEPHPTEAFF
NA TRBJ2-5 NA TRBV4-1 TGCGCCAGCAGCCAAGCGTCGGAAGAAGAGACCCAGTACTTC CASSQASEEETQYF
TRBD1 TRBJ1-6 NA TRBV2 TGTGCCAGCACCCCTCTTTTCGGGCAGGGGGATTCACCCCTCCACTTT CASTPLFGQGDSPLHF
NA TRBJ1-1 NA TRBV29-1 TGCAGCGTTGAAGATGAGGGTGGGGCTTTCTTT CSVEDEGGAFF
TRBD2 TRBJ2-3 NA TRBV7-8 TGTGCCAGCAGCTTAGATATCGAGCGGGGGGGCCTCACAGATACGCAGTATTTT CASSLDIERGGLTDTQYF
TRBD1 TRBJ2-7 NA TRBV27 TGTGCCAGCAGAACCCCCAGGACAGGGGACCACGAGCAGTACTTC CASRTPRTGDHEQYF
TRBD1 TRBJ1-1 NA TRBV19 TGTGCCAGTAGCAGGTGGACAGGTAACACTGAAGCTTTCTTT CASSRWTGNTEAFF
NA TRBJ2-3 NA TRBV11-2 TGTGCCAGCAGCTTCGATGGGGGGAACACAGATACGCAGTATTTT CASSFDGGNTDTQYF
TRBD1 TRBJ2-2 NA TRBV24-1 TGTGCCACCAGTGACCCTGCCAGGGGGCAAGGGGAGCTGTTTTTT CATSDPARGQGELFF
TRBD1 TRBJ1-6 NA TRBV5-1 TGCGCCAGCAGCACGACAGGGGTCGATTCACCCCTCCACTTT CASSTTGVDSPLHF
NA TRBJ2-2 NA TRBV9 TGTGCCAGCAGCGTAGGAGGTCAGGGCCGCGGCGGGGAGCTGTTTTTT CASSVGGQGRGGELFF
NA TRBJ1-4 NA TRBV7-2 TGTGCCAGCAGCCGGGGGGTTGGGCTGGGAGTCGAAAAACTGTTTTTT CASSRGVGLGVEKLFF
TRBD2 TRBJ2-5 few TRBV19 TGTGCCAGCGGACTAGCGGGGGGCCTCCAAGAGACCCAGTACTTC CASGLAGGLQETQYF
TRBD1 TRBJ1-2 NA TRBV5-1 TGCGCCAGCAGCTTGGTAGGACAGGGGAGCTATGGCTACACCTTC CASSLVGQGSYGYTF
NA TRBJ2-6 NA TRBV3-1/TRBV3-2 TGTGCCAGCAGCCAAGACCAGGGGCTCGCGGGGGCCAACGTCCTGACTTTC CASSQDQGLAGANVLTF
NA TRBJ1-5 NA TRBV2 TGTGCCAGCAGTGAAAGAGGGGCACCTAGTGGGCATCAGCCCCAGCATTTT CASSERGAPSGHQPQHF